The 19 T cell receptor beta chains in this list originate from one sample, sequenced in a study of T cells in Graves' hyperthyroidism and ophthalmopathy. Authors of the study amplified TCR beta CDR3 regions from RNA transcripts. HTBI primers were the set used in a first-round RT-PCR of the TCR CDR3. A single record per CDR3 protein comes from TCRdb applying MiXCR to the multiplex PCR reads. The sample records fewer than 250,000 distinct CDR3 sequences, 17% being singletons. The material sequenced was blood. These receptor sequences come from a middle-aged man with Graves' hyperthyroidism.

Many counts were recorded for this clonotype. This chain connects TRBV12-3 or TRBV12-4 to TRBJ2-2, with D unresolved. V was clipped by 8 bases and J by 6 bases, with 10 bases between them. The CDR3 is 12 amino acids. CDR3 sequence: CASLNSPGELFF. As DNA, the CDR3 is TGTGCCAGCCTTAATTCGCCCGGGGAGCTGTTTTTT.

This clonotype was counted ten times or more. The chain employs TRBV5-1 and TRBJ1-2; a weak D match, TRBD1 (5 bases). Looked up from germline, CDR1 is SGHRS and CDR2 is YFSETQ. V lost 0 bases and J lost 2, with 14 bases in between. CDR3 length equals 16 residues. As DNA, the CDR3 is TGCGCCAGCAGCTTGGAGCCTGGGGGGAGGAACTATGGCTACACCTTC. Protein sequence: CASSLEPGGRNYGYTF.

This chain connects TRBV27 to TRBJ1-6, with D possibly TRBD1 on 6 matching bases. This CDR3 has 18 residues. Trimming stripped 6 bases from V and 4 bases from J, with 22 bases between. The germline V gene encodes CDR1 MNHEY and CDR2 SMNVEV (reference sequence). The CDR3 region has the DNA TGTGCCAGCAGACTCATAGGGGGGGCCGGGGAATATAATTCACCCCTCCACTTT. Encoded protein: CASRLIGGAGEYNSPLHF.

This clonotype has a handful of counts. This sequence joins TRBV7-3 and TRBJ1-5, with TRBD1 identical over 9 bases. There are 21 residues in the CDR3. V lost 3 bases to trimming and J lost 1 base; unmatched junction nucleotides: 19. Germline loops: CDR1 SGHTA, CDR2 FQGTGA. The CDR3 coding sequence is TGTGCCAGCAGCTTTGAAAAGAGGAACTCCCGGGACAGGGAAAGCAATCAGCCCCAGCATTTT. It codes for CASSFEKRNSRDRESNQPQHF.

Points on this clonotype: A read error may be the cause here, since a much bigger clone is one base away. V is TRBV30 and J is TRBJ2-1; 11 nucleotides line up with TRBD1. Germline CDR1 GTSNPN, CDR2 SVGIG (reference sequence). The CDR3 is 14 amino acids. The trim removed 2 bases at V and 6 bases at J, leaving 3 bases unmatched. The CDR3 loop reads CAWSPGTGGNEQFF. As DNA, the CDR3 is TGTGCCTGGAGTCCCGGGACAGGGGGCAATGAGCAGTTCTTC.

The gene calls are TRBV5-6 and TRBJ1-1; D is undetermined. Trimming stripped 1 base from V and 7 bases from J, with 23 bases between. Germline-derived CDR1 and CDR2 are SGHDT and YYEEEE. CDR3 length: 17 residues. The CDR3 here is CASSLLYSWQENGEAFF. The CDR3, as DNA: TGTGCCAGCAGCTTGTTGTATTCGTGGCAGGAAAACGGTGAAGCTTTCTTT.

The sample holds a few counts of this clonotype. The chain employs TRBV19 and TRBJ2-7; TRBD2 matches 9 bases. Germline loops: CDR1 LNHDA, CDR2 SQIVND (reference sequence). CDR3 length: 13 residues. The trim removed 4 bases at V and 6 bases at J, leaving 4 bases unmatched. CDR3 residues: CASSSGRALEQYF. The CDR3 DNA is TGTGCCAGTAGTAGCGGGAGGGCCCTCGAGCAGTACTTC.

The V gene is TRBV28, the J gene TRBJ2-1; perhaps TRBD2 as D (6 bases). This CDR3 comprises 14 residues. V was shortened by 2 bases and J by 2 bases, with 7 bases between the two germline ends. Germline CDR1 is MDHEN and CDR2 is SYDVKM. This CDR3 is CASSLAGTYNEQFF. CDR3 nucleotides: TGTGCCAGCAGTTTAGCGGGGACCTACAATGAGCAGTTCTTC. The complete variable domain, with remaining parts taken from reference TRBV28 and TRBJ2-1, reads DVKVTQSSRYLVKRTGEKVFLECVQDMDHENMFWYRQDPGLGLRLIYFSYDVKMKEKGDIPEGYSVSREKKERFSLILESASTNQTSMYLCASSLAGTYNEQFFGPGTRLTVL.

V usage is TRBV2 and J usage is TRBJ2-1; tentative D call: TRBD2 (6 bases). The CDR3 spans 14 residues. V lost 3 bases and J 7 bases, leaving 13 bases between the germline ends. The V gene's germline CDR1 is SNHLY and CDR2 FYNNEI. The CDR3 loop is CASSEGGLGNEQFF. As DNA, the CDR3 is TGTGCCAGCAGTGAGGGGGGACTGGGAAATGAGCAGTTCTTC.

This clonotype was found a few times. The DNA for the CDR3 is TGTGCCAGTAGTAAAAGGACTAGTGCCTACAATGAGCAGTTCTTC. This gives the protein CASSKRTSAYNEQFF. The J gene is TRBJ2-1, the V gene TRBV19; the match to TRBD2 covers 7 bases. The CDR3 is 15 amino acids. Germline-derived CDR1 and CDR2 are LNHDA and SQIVND (reference sequence). The V and J ends lost 4 bases and 2 bases, in that order; junction bases with no gene match: 5.

The table lists this clonotype with many counts. The chain joins TRBV10-3 to TRBJ2-2; D possibly corresponds to TRBD2 (6 bases). CDR3 size: 15 residues. Germline lookup yields CDR1 ENHRY and CDR2 SYGVKD. V lost 4 bases and J lost 3, with 12 bases in between. In DNA, the CDR3 is TGTGCCATCAGTGGCGGGACGGCTTACACCGGGGAGCTGTTTTTT. Amino acids: CAISGGTAYTGELFF.

This clonotype appeared many times. The chain uses TRBV7-9 and TRBJ1-2, with TRBD1 as a possible D gene (6 bases). V lost 0 bases, J lost 8 bases, and 10 bases lay in between. CDR3 length equals 13 residues. Germline CDR1 reads SEHNR; CDR2 reads FQNEAQ (reference sequence). CDR3 DNA: TGTGCCAGCAGCTTAGCGGGGGCGCAAGGCTACACCTTC. It encodes CASSLAGAQGYTF.

This clonotype came up many times. The chain has TRBV10-3 and TRBJ2-7; TRBD1 aligns across 8 bases. The germline V gene has CDR1 ENHRY and CDR2 SYGVKD. The V gene end was trimmed by 9 bases and the J gene end by 7 bases; junction bases not matched to a gene: 8. The CDR3 has 12 amino acids. The CDR3 DNA follows: TGTGCCATAACAGGGGGAGGTGGGGAGCAGTACTTC. Encoded protein: CAITGGGGEQYF.

This clonotype was seen many times. This sequence joins TRBV20-1 and TRBJ2-1, with D tentatively TRBD2 (6 bases). Germline V gene data show CDR1 as DFQATT and CDR2 as SNEGSKA (reference sequence). V was shortened by 1 base and J by 4 bases, with 17 bases between the two germline ends. The CDR3 sequence is 16 residues long. Here the CDR3 reads CSARGEDYRLYNEQFF. CDR3 bases: TGCAGTGCTAGAGGGGAGGACTACCGACTTTACAATGAGCAGTTCTTC.

Worth noting for this clonotype: This clone may be a read error of a much larger clone one base away. The chain links TRBV6-1 to TRBJ1-6; 9 nucleotides agree with TRBD1. Germline V lookup: CDR1 MNHNS, CDR2 SASEGT. The CDR3 sequence is 16 residues long. The CDR3 coding sequence is TGTGCCAGCAGCGACGGGACAGGGATTCTGAGTTCACCCCTCTACTTT. This translates into CASSDGTGILSSPLYF.

Only a few counts were recorded for this clonotype. CDR3 DNA sequence: TGCGCCAGCAGCTTGGGAGCAGGGAAGAATAATTCACCCCTCCACTTT. Its protein product is CASSLGAGKNNSPLHF. The rearrangement links TRBV5-1 to TRBJ1-6; a weak D match, TRBD1 (5 bases). V was clipped by 0 bases and J by 5 bases, with 12 bases between them. Germline values: CDR1 SGHRS, CDR2 YFSETQ. CDR3 size: 16 residues.

This clonotype was seen a handful of times. The V call is TRBV6-1, the J call TRBJ2-2; D not resolved. The CDR3 length is 15 residues. Deletions cut 7 bases from V and 4 bases from J, with 16 bases between. CDR1 is MNHNS, CDR2 SASEGT, per germline. In DNA, the CDR3 is TGTGCCAGCAATCGTAAACAGACGGGCACCGGGGAGCTGTTTTTT. Protein: CASNRKQTGTGELFF.

This clonotype was seen ten or more times. The rearrangement links TRBV28 to TRBJ1-1; 7 nucleotides align to TRBD1. The CDR3 spans 11 residues. The germline V gene encodes CDR1 MDHEN and CDR2 SYDVKM. The V segment lost 7 bases and the J segment 4 bases; nucleotides outside the gene matches: 0. The CDR3 here is CASTGGTEAFF. As DNA, the CDR3 is TGTGCCAGCACAGGGGGCACTGAAGCTTTCTTT.

This clonotype was detected many times. This rearrangement joins TRBV7-8 to TRBJ1-5; D gene ambiguous. With 4 bases removed from V and 6 bases from J, the gap between germline ends came to 10 bases. Germline lookup yields CDR1 SGHVS and CDR2 FQNEAQ. This CDR3 contains 13 residues. CDR3 in amino acids: CASSSYSSQPQHF. As DNA, the CDR3 is TGTGCCAGCAGCTCCTATTCCAGTCAGCCCCAGCATTTT.